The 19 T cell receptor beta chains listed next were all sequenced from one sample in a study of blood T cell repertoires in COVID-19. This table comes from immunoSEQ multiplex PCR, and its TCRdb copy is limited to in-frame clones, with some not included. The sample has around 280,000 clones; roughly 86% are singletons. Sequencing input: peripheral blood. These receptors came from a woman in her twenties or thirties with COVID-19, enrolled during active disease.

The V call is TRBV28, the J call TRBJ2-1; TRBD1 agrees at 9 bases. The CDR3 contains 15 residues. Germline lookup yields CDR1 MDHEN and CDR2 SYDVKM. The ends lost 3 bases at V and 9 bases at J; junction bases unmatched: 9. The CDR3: CASSFLTGGEGEQFF. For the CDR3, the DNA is TGTGCCAGCAGTTTTCTGACAGGGGGGGAGGGTGAGCAGTTCTTC.

CDR3 protein: CASSALGQGLANYGYTF. The CDR3 DNA reads TGTGCCAGCAGTGCCTTGGGACAGGGTTTAGCTAACTATGGCTACACCTTC. The rearrangement uses TRBV6-4 and TRBJ1-2, with 9 bases lining up with TRBD1. The CDR3 is 17 residues long. CDR1 is MRHNA, CDR2 SNTAGT, per germline. With V trimmed by 4 bases and J by 0 bases, 9 bases remained unmatched.

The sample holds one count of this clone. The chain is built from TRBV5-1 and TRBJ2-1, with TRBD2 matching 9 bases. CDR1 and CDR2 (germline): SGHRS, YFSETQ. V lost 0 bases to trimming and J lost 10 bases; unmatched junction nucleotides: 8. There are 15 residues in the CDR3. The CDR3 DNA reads TGCGCCAGCAGCTTGGTGGCTAGCGGGATAAACGAGCAGTTCTTC. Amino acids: CASSLVASGINEQFF.

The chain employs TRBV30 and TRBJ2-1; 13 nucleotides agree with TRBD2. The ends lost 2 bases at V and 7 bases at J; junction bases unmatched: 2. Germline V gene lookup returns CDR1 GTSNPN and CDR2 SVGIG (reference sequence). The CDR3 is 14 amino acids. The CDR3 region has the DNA TGTGCCTGGAGTCCGGGACTAGCGGGGAATGAGCAGTTCTTC. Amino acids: CAWSPGLAGNEQFF.

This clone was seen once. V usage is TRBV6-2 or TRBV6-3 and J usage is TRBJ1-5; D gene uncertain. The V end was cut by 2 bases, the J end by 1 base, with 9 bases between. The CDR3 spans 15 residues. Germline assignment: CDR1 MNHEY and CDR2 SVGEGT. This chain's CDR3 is CASSYKGRSNQPQHF. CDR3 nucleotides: TGTGCCAGCAGTTACAAAGGGAGAAGCAATCAGCCCCAGCATTTT.

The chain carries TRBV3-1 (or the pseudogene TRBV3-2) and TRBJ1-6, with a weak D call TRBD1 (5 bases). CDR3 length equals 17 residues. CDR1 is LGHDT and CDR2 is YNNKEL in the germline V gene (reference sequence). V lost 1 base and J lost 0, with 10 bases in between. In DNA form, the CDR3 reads TGTGCCAGCAGCCAAGGACAGCAGAGCTCCTATAATTCACCCCTCCACTTT. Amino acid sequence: CASSQGQQSSYNSPLHF.

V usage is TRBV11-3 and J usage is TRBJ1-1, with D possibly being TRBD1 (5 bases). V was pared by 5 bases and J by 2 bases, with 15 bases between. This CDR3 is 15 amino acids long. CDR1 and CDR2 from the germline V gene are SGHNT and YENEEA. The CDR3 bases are TGTGCCAGCAGCCGAGACAGCGCCTCTAACACTGAAGCTTTCTTT. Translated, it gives CASSRDSASNTEAFF.

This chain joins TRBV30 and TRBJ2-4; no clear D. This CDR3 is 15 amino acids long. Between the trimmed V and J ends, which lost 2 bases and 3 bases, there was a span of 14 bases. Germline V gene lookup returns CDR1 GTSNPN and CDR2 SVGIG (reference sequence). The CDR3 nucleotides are TGTGCCTGGAGTCCTTACCGACGAGGCAAAAACATTCAGTACTTC. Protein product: CAWSPYRRGKNIQYF.

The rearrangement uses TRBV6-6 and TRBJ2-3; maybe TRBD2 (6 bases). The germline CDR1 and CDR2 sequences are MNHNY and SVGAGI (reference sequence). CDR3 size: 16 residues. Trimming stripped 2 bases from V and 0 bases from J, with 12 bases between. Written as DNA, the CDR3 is TGTGCCAGCAGTTACGGGCGGGGACGAAGCACAGATACGCAGTATTTT. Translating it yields CASSYGRGRSTDTQYF.

The CDR3 here is CASRTQGAEDSPLHF. The CDR3 region has the DNA TGTGCCAGCAGGACACAGGGGGCCGAGGATTCACCCCTCCACTTT. This chain uses TRBV6-5 with TRBJ1-6; the match to TRBD1 covers 9 bases. The J segment lost 8 bases and the V segment lost 6 bases, leaving 8 bases of the junction unmatched. The V gene's germline CDR1 is MNHEY and CDR2 SVGAGI. The CDR3 loop spans 15 amino acids.

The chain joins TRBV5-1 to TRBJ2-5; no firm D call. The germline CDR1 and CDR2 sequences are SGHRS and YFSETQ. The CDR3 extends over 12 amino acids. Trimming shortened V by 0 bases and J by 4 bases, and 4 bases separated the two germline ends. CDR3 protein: CASSLGAETQYF. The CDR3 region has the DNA TGCGCCAGCAGCTTGGGGGCAGAGACCCAGTACTTC.

The CDR3 coding sequence is TGTGCCAGCAGCTTAGGGACAGGGAATAATCAGCCCCAGCATTTT. Encoded protein: CASSLGTGNNQPQHF. This rearrangement joins TRBV7-9 to TRBJ1-5; 8 nucleotides line up with TRBD1. The germline CDR1 and CDR2 sequences are SEHNR and FQNEAQ (reference sequence). V was pared by 1 base and J by 4 bases, with 3 bases of the junction left unmatched. The CDR3 has 15 residues.

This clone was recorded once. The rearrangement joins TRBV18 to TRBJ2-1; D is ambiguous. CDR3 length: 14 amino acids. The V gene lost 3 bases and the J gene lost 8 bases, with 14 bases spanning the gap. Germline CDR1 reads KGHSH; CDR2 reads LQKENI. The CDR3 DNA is TGTGCCAGCTCACCGCCTTCGGGTGCAGATGAGCAGTTCTTC. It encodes CASSPPSGADEQFF.

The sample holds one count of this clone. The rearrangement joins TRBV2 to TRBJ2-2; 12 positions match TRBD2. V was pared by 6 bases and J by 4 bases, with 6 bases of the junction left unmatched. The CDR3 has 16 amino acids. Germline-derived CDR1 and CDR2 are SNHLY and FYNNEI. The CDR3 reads CASSRRGLAGTGELFF. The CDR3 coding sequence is TGTGCCAGCAGCCGGCGGGGACTAGCGGGCACCGGGGAGCTGTTTTTT.

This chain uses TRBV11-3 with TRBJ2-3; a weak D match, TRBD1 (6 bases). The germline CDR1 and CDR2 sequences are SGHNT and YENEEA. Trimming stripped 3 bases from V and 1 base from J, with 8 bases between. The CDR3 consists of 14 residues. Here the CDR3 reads CASSFRGRTDTQYF. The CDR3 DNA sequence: TGTGCCAGCAGCTTCAGGGGACGCACAGATACGCAGTATTTT. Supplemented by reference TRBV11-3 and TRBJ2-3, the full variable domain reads EAGVVQSPRYKIIEKKQPVAFWCNPISGHNTLYWYLQNLGQGPELLIRYENEEAVDDSQLPKDRFSAERLKGVDSTLKIQPAELGDSAVYLCASSFRGRTDTQYFGPGTRLTVL.

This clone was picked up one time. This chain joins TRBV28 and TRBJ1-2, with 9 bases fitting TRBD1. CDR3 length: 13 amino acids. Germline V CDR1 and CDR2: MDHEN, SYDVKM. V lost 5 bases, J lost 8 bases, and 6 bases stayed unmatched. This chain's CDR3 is CASSPWDREGYTF. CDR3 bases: TGTGCCAGCAGTCCATGGGACAGGGAAGGCTACACCTTC.

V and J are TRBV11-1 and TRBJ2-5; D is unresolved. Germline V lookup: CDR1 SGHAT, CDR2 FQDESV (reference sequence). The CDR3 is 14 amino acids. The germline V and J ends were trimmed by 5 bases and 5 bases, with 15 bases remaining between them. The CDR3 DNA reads TGTGCCAGCAGCCCCCTGCGATCGTGGGAGACCCAGTACTTC. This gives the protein CASSPLRSWETQYF.

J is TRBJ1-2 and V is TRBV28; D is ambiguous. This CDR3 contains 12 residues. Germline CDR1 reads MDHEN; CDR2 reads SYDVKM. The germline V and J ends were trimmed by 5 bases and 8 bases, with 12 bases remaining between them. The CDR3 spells CASSSPGGGYTF. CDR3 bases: TGTGCCAGCAGTAGCCCGGGTGGAGGCTACACCTTC.

This chain's CDR3 is CASSLEQTAGQYF. CDR3 nucleotide sequence: TGTGCCAGCAGCTTAGAACAGACCGCAGGGCAGTACTTC. This chain uses TRBV7-9 with TRBJ2-7; D remains ambiguous. This CDR3 is built from 13 residues. Per germline, CDR1 SEHNR and CDR2 FQNEAQ (reference sequence). Trimming took off 1 base at V and 9 bases at J, with 13 bases between the two ends.